The TCR beta chain under discussion was sequenced for a study of blood T cell repertoires in COVID-19. The overall study: The United States, Italy and Spain supplied acute and convalescent COVID-19 samples.

CDR3 length equals 19 residues. Germline trimming cut 4 bases from V and 3 bases from J; bases unmatched to any gene: 18. Germline assignment: CDR1 SGHAT and CDR2 FQNNGV. As handled by the study authors: Amplification with reference gene primers provided the estimates of nucleated cell counts. Some clones are missing from TCRdb's copy, which holds only in-frame ones; the method was immunoSEQ multiplex PCR. V and J calls plus clone size are reproduced from that table; the DNA served to infer D and trimming. The table has about 420,000 clones, 80% to 90% seen once. The clonotype originates from a man aged 18 to 29 with COVID-19, enrolled during active disease. The V gene is TRBV11-2, the J gene TRBJ2-5; 9 positions match TRBD2. Sequencing was carried out using peripheral blood. The CDR3 is CASSSPSRTSGHTEETQYF. CDR3 DNA: TGTGCCAGCAGCTCTCCGAGCCGAACTAGCGGGCATACCGAAGAGACCCAGTACTTC.